This T cell receptor (beta chain) originates from a study of blood T cells in healthy people across ages. The germline gives CDR1 LGHNT, CDR2 FRNRAP. CDR3 length equals 18 residues. V shed 0 bases, J shed 7 bases, and the junction held 14 bases outside the gene matches. A second PCR, run for roughly 7 to 12 cycles, used a sample-barcoded 5' primer plus a J-beta primer mix. Each CDR3 protein is one row after TCRdb ran MiXCR on the 5' RACE reads. The table includes fewer than 1.5 million distinct CDR3 sequences, roughly 40% detected once. The sequenced sample was blood. The genes are TRBV12-5 and TRBJ1-1; 10 bases align to TRBD1. The sequence was obtained from a woman in her late teens or twenties in good health. Here the CDR3 DNA reads TGTGCTAGTGGTTTGGTCCCCGGGACAGGGGCCCTCGGGCATGAAGCTTTCTTT. Its translation is CASGLVPGTGALGHEAFF.